A single sample gave rise to the 15 T cell receptor beta chains below, sequenced in a study of blood T cell dynamics during melanoma immunotherapy. Here immunoSEQ multiplex PCR was the method, and the copy in TCRdb shows in-frame clones only, minus some. The repertoire holds roughly 10,000 clones, with approximately 84% as singletons. Time point meaning: pre-treatment baseline. The sequencing used blood, collected from a patient treated with checkpoint blockade. These receptors all stem from a human donor with melanoma.

V usage is TRBV27 and J usage is TRBJ1-1, with D perhaps matching TRBD1 (6 bases). Germline assignment: CDR1 MNHEY and CDR2 SMNVEV (reference sequence). CDR3 length: 14 amino acids. V was cut by 5 bases and J by 5 bases, with 15 bases left in between. In DNA form, the CDR3 reads TGTGCCAGCAGTCCACAAGGGGGGCGAACTGAAGCTTTCTTT. Protein product: CASSPQGGRTEAFF.

The V gene is TRBV30, the J gene TRBJ2-7; 8 bases map to TRBD2. V trimming: 0 bases; J trimming: 5 bases; junction bases outside the gene matches: 12. This CDR3 is built from 16 residues. CDR1 and CDR2 from the germline V gene are GTSNPN and SVGIG (reference sequence). The DNA of the CDR3 is TGTGCCTGGAGTGTACTGGGGCGGGGGGTTCCCAACGAGCAGTACTTC. It is translated as CAWSVLGRGVPNEQYF.

This chain links TRBV7-3 with TRBJ1-6; no clear D. Trimming took off 3 bases at V and 5 bases at J, with 11 bases between the two ends. CDR1 and CDR2 (germline): SGHTA, FQGTGA. The CDR3 totals 15 residues. The CDR3 bases are TGTGCCAGCAGCTTTTTAACACCGAATAATTCACCCCTCCACTTT. It encodes CASSFLTPNNSPLHF.

The chain combines TRBV7-8 with TRBJ1-5, with 9 positions matching TRBD1. V trimming: 5 bases; J trimming: 6 bases; junction bases outside the gene matches: 8. Germline CDR1 SGHVS, CDR2 FQNEAQ. This CDR3 comprises 15 residues. Written as DNA, the CDR3 is TGTGCCAGCAGCGGGGGACAGGGCGTTCGTCAGCCCCAGCATTTT. This translates into CASSGGQGVRQPQHF.

V usage is TRBV2 and J usage is TRBJ2-5, with 8 positions matching TRBD1. Germline V gene lookup returns CDR1 SNHLY and CDR2 FYNNEI. Germline trimming cut 2 bases from V and 5 bases from J; bases unmatched to any gene: 7. The CDR3 has 15 residues. This CDR3 is CASSERAGGAETQYF. The DNA of the CDR3 is TGTGCCAGCAGTGAACGGGCAGGGGGCGCGGAGACCCAGTACTTC.

This chain uses TRBV6-5 with TRBJ2-5; the D gene is possibly TRBD1 (6 bases). From germline, CDR1 is MNHEY and CDR2 SVGAGI. This CDR3 has 13 amino acids. Trimming removed 7 bases at V and 5 bases at J, with 14 bases between. The DNA for the CDR3 is TGTGCCAGCACCCCAGGGCAGGGGGAGACCCAGTACTTC. Translated, it gives CASTPGQGETQYF.

V gene TRBV5-4 combines with J gene TRBJ2-5; D may be TRBD2 (6 bases). The CDR3 has 13 amino acids. Between the trimmed V and J ends, which lost 0 bases and 6 bases, there was a span of 9 bases. Germline lookup yields CDR1 SGHNT and CDR2 YYREEE (reference sequence). CDR3 DNA sequence: TGTGCCAGCAGCTTGGGCGGGGACCAGACCCAGTACTTC. It specifies CASSLGGDQTQYF.

The chain is built from TRBV18 and TRBJ1-5, with a tentative D call TRBD1 (5 bases). CDR3 length: 14 residues. The ends were cut back, 0 bases at V and 7 bases at J, with 10 bases in the middle. Germline CDR1 is KGHSH and CDR2 is LQKENI. This chain's CDR3 is CASSPPGLGQPQHF. Here the CDR3 DNA reads TGTGCCAGCTCACCACCGGGACTCGGGCAGCCCCAGCATTTT.

The chain joins TRBV30 to TRBJ1-2; possibly TRBD1 for D (5 bases). Germline V lookup: CDR1 GTSNPN, CDR2 SVGIG (reference sequence). Trimming took off 3 bases at V and 4 bases at J, with 9 bases between the two ends. The CDR3 loop spans 12 amino acids. Written as DNA, the CDR3 is TGTGCCTGGAGGGGACTGCGCTATGGCTACACCTTC. It specifies CAWRGLRYGYTF.

The chain is built from TRBV5-4 and TRBJ1-3; 8 bases line up with TRBD1. V lost 1 base, J lost 0 bases, and 3 bases stayed unmatched. The CDR3 runs 16 residues. CDR1 SGHNT and CDR2 YYREEE come from the germline V gene (reference sequence). The DNA for the CDR3 is TGTGCCAGCAGCTTGAACAGGGGGAGCTCTGGAAACACCATATATTTT. The encoded protein is CASSLNRGSSGNTIYF.

This clone was observed a handful of times. The rearrangement links TRBV19 to TRBJ1-1; no reliable D call. CDR1 and CDR2 from the germline V gene are LNHDA and SQIVND (reference sequence). CDR3 length: 12 residues. Trimming took 3 bases from V and 0 from J, leaving 2 bases between them. The CDR3 region is CASSIVNTEAFF. As DNA, the CDR3 is TGTGCCAGTAGTATCGTGAACACTGAAGCTTTCTTT.

The chain recombines TRBV7-6 with TRBJ2-3; either TRBD1 or TRBD2 may fit D (5 bases each). Germline CDR1 SGHVS, CDR2 FNYEAQ. The V gene lost 5 bases and the J gene lost 1 base, with 19 bases spanning the gap. This CDR3 has 17 residues. CDR3 sequence: CASSLPKEGLGTDTQYF. CDR3 sequence (DNA): TGTGCCAGCAGCCTCCCAAAAGAGGGGCTTGGCACAGATACGCAGTATTTT.

The V and J genes are TRBV6-5 and TRBJ2-3, with 10 bases matching TRBD1. The germline gives CDR1 MNHEY, CDR2 SVGAGI. After removal of 6 bases from V and 3 bases from J, the junction contained 6 bases not matched to a gene. The CDR3 is made up of 15 amino acids. The CDR3: CASRLTGGVTDTQYF. The CDR3 coding sequence is TGTGCCAGCAGATTGACAGGGGGCGTTACAGATACGCAGTATTTT.

The chain joins TRBV15 to TRBJ2-7; TRBD1 agrees at 8 bases. The ends lost 5 bases at V and 5 bases at J; junction bases unmatched: 14. Germline CDR1 LNHNV, CDR2 YYDKDF (reference sequence). CDR3 length equals 16 residues. This chain's CDR3 is CATSAGRETGVDEQYF. CDR3 sequence (DNA): TGTGCCACCAGCGCCGGAAGGGAGACAGGGGTCGACGAGCAGTACTTC. Full variable domain (remainder filled in from reference TRBV15 and TRBJ2-7): DAMVIQNPRYQVTQFGKPVTLSCSQTLNHNVMYWYQQKSSQAPKLLFHYYDKDFNNEADTPDNFQSRRPNTSFCFLDIRSPGLGDTAMYLCATSAGRETGVDEQYFGPGTRLTVT.

The rearrangement links TRBV7-7 to TRBJ2-3; D ambiguous. Germline assignment: CDR1 SSHAT and CDR2 FNYEAQ (reference sequence). The CDR3 sequence is 13 residues long. Trimming stripped 1 base from V and 4 bases from J, with 6 bases between. This CDR3 is CASSLVLSDTQYF. CDR3 sequence (DNA): TGTGCCAGCAGCTTAGTGCTATCAGATACGCAGTATTTT.